Included here is one T cell receptor beta chain sequence, with context. Its antigen is currently unknown. Trimming shortened V by 6 bases and J by 5 bases, and 14 bases separated the two germline ends. The CDR3 extends over 13 amino acids. In germline, CDR1 is SQVTM, CDR2 ANQGSEA. Profiled with immunoSEQ multiplex PCR; TCRdb holds only in-frame clones, not every one. The repertoire includes 130,000 or so clones, about 93% of them detected once, and 4.5% to 6% sits in the top ten. This entry belongs to a study of T cell responses to AZD1222 COVID-19 vaccine. Turning to the study itself: Investigators merged groups given second doses at roughly 4 or roughly 12 weeks. Study outcomes and limitations: Seropositive AZD1222 recipients at baseline numbered only five or six. The donor group comprised mostly white British people and more females; the analysis possibly underestimated clonal diversity. In the spike-specific TCR repertoire, nearly half reportedly target unmutated variant regions.

This sequence joins TRBV29-1 and TRBJ2-1, with D perhaps matching TRBD1 (5 bases). The specimen comprised peripheral blood, sampled on day 0 of AZD1222 vaccination. This clonotype was obtained from an adult in good health. Here the CDR3 reads CSVGRPANNEQFF. The CDR3 nucleotides are TGCAGCGTGGGGCGACCGGCTAACAATGAGCAGTTCTTC.